This is a list of T cell receptor beta chains from one sample in a study of CD8 T cells in ankylosing spondylitis. TCRdb re-derived calls from the 5' RACE reads in MiXCR, one entry per CDR3 protein. This repertoire shows 300,000 to 400,000 distinct CDR3 sequences, over 12% found once; its top ten account for about 1%. The specimen sequenced was blood, either unsorted or a sorted T cell fraction (not recorded which). The receptor set was obtained from a male donor with ankylosing spondylitis or in good health (not recorded which). CDR3s include the opening cysteine and the closing phenylalanine or tryptophan. A D gene is named only where the DNA matches it firmly. Only some rows state a clone size, as once, few, many or a class for expanded clones.

j_gene,d_gene,v_gene,abundance,CDR3nt,CDR3aa
TRBJ1-1,-,TRBV20-1,-,TGCAGTGCTAGAGAGGCCACAGTGAACACTGAAGCTTTCTTT,CSAREATVNTEAFF
TRBJ2-7,TRBD1,TRBV6-2/TRBV6-3,-,TGTGCCAGCAGAGGGACAGGTGTGGCCAACTACGAGCAGTACTTC,CASRGTGVANYEQYF
TRBJ1-1,-,TRBV29-1,few,TGCAGCGGGGGGGGGAAGCTGAACACTGAAGCTTTCTTT,CSGGGKLNTEAFF
TRBJ1-2,-,TRBV6-5,-,TGTGCCAGCAGTTACGGGAGAGGGAATGGCTACACCTTC,CASSYGRGNGYTF
TRBJ2-3,-,TRBV7-2,once,TGTGCCAGCAGCCCATCGACCGACAGCACGCAGTATTTT,CASSPSTDSTQYF
TRBJ2-2,TRBD2,TRBV30,few,TGTGCCTGTCCGAGGGGCGGGGGGAACACCGGGGAGCTGTTTTTT,CACPRGGGNTGELFF
TRBJ2-7,-,TRBV20-1,few,TGCAGTGCACTGATGGGGGGGGGGCTCTACGAGCAGTACTTC,CSALMGGGLYEQYF
TRBJ1-1,-,TRBV29-1,-,TGCAGCGTTAATGTCCGGAGGGACACTGAAGCTTTCTTT,CSVNVRRDTEAFF
TRBJ1-1,TRBD1,TRBV5-1,many,TGCGCCAGCAGCTCCCAGGGGGGAAACACTGAAGCTTTCTTT,CASSSQGGNTEAFF
TRBJ2-1,TRBD2,TRBV6-1,-,TGTGCCAGCAGACTAGCGGTCCCCCTCTACAATGAGCAGTTCTTC,CASRLAVPLYNEQFF
TRBJ2-7,TRBD2,TRBV10-3,-,TGTGCCATCAGTGAGTACGGGGGGGGCTACGAGCAGTACTTC,CAISEYGGGYEQYF
TRBJ1-1,-,TRBV12-3/TRBV12-4,-,TGTGCCAGCAGCCCTCGTCCTAGGGCTGAAGCTTTCTTT,CASSPRPRAEAFF
TRBJ1-5,-,TRBV20-1,-,TGCAGTGCTAGAGCGGGGTGGCGTCAGCCCCAGCATTTT,CSARAGWRQPQHF
TRBJ2-3,TRBD1,TRBV2,few,TGTGCCAGCAGTGAGGGGACAGGGTCGTATGATACGCAGTATTTT,CASSEGTGSYDTQYF
TRBJ1-5,-,TRBV4-1,-,TGCGCCAGCAGCCAAGATGAGACAGTAAGTTATCAGCATTTT,CASSQDETVSYQHF
TRBJ1-6,-,TRBV12-3/TRBV12-4,-,TGTGCCAGCAGTTTTAGGGGAACGCATTATAATTCACCCCTCCACTTT,CASSFRGTHYNSPLHF
TRBJ1-2,-,TRBV6-5,-,TGTGCCAGCGCCCGAGAACCCTATGGCTACACCTTC,CASAREPYGYTF
TRBJ2-7,TRBD2,TRBV5-1,few,TGCGCCAGCAGCTTGGGGAATAGCGGGAACGAGCAGTACTTC,CASSLGNSGNEQYF
TRBJ1-1,TRBD1,TRBV10-3,few,TGTGCCATCACCCCGGACAGGGGACCTGAAGCTTTCTTT,CAITPDRGPEAFF
TRBJ2-3,-,TRBV29-1,-,TGCAGCGCCTCGGGCGAATCTACGCAGTATTTT,CSASGESTQYF
TRBJ2-7,-,TRBV29-1,-,TGCAGCGTTGAAGGCAGGGACTACGAGCAGTACTTC,CSVEGRDYEQYF
TRBJ2-6,-,TRBV7-2,-,TGTGCCAGTACTCGGGGTGAAGGTGGGGCCAACGTCCTGACTTTC,CASTRGEGGANVLTF
TRBJ2-7,-,TRBV5-1,-,TGCGCCAGCTCAAAGGGCGGTTCCTACGAGCAGTACTTC,CASSKGGSYEQYF
TRBJ2-3,-,TRBV12-3/TRBV12-4,few,TGTGCCAGCAGCCCCGTAACAGGGTCTGCTACAGATACGCAGTATTTT,CASSPVTGSATDTQYF